The next 6 T cell receptor beta chains were all read from a single sample in a study of CD8+CD57+ T cells in acquired aplastic anemia. All sequencing subjects had displayed CD8+CD57+ cell expansion on flow cytometry. The study profiled TCR beta VDJ and CDR3 using genomic DNA as template. One entry per CDR3 protein, called by TCRdb with MiXCR from the reads. This sample has around 120,000 distinct CDR3 sequences, with about 40% found just once. The sequencing sample was made of sorted CD4+, CD8+, or CD8+CD57+ T cells (not recorded which) from PBMCs. The receptors were sampled from a human donor with aplastic anemia.

This clonotype was found many times. DNA of the CDR3: TGTGCCAGCAGTCTGCAGACCTGGGAAAACACCATATATTTT. Translating gives CASSLQTWENTIYF. V gene TRBV2 combines with J gene TRBJ1-3; D gene uncertain. Deletions cut 5 bases from V and 6 bases from J, with 14 bases between. The CDR3 is 14 residues long. Germline V lookup: CDR1 SNHLY, CDR2 FYNNEI.

The CDR3 region is CASSTWTLPDSPLHF. CDR3 in DNA: TGTGCCAGTAGTACCTGGACCCTACCCGATTCACCCCTCCACTTT. The rearrangement joins TRBV19 to TRBJ1-6; D not certain. Germline V gene data show CDR1 as LNHDA and CDR2 as SQIVND (reference sequence). V lost 4 bases and J 8 bases, leaving 15 bases between the germline ends. This CDR3 is built from 15 residues.

This clonotype was detected ten times or more. This chain links TRBV24-1 with TRBJ2-7; perhaps TRBD2 as D (6 bases). The germline V and J ends were trimmed by 10 bases and 2 bases, with 26 bases remaining between them. The germline CDR1 and CDR2 sequences are KGHDR and SFDVKD. This CDR3 is 17 amino acids long. The CDR3: CATSTRGWGETAYEQYF. In DNA form, the CDR3 reads TGTGCCACGTCAACGCGGGGATGGGGTGAAACGGCCTACGAGCAGTACTTC.

The chain employs TRBV9 and TRBJ2-7, with TRBD1 matching 10 bases. Germline CDR1 and CDR2: SGDLS and YYNGEE. V was clipped by 5 bases and J by 5 bases; unmatched bases: 10. The CDR3 totals 15 residues. The CDR3 nucleotides are TGTGCCAGCAGTGAACCCGGACAGGGGGAAAACGAGCAGTACTTC. Encoded protein: CASSEPGQGENEQYF.

The sample holds many counts of this clonotype. V and J are TRBV5-1 and TRBJ1-4; no firm D call. CDR3 length equals 16 residues. The V gene lost 3 bases and the J gene lost 0 bases, with 12 bases spanning the gap. Germline V lookup: CDR1 SGHRS, CDR2 YFSETQ. The CDR3 loop reads CASSSPPGATNEKLFF. CDR3 nucleotides: TGCGCCAGCAGCTCACCCCCGGGAGCAACTAATGAAAAACTGTTTTTT.

The rearrangement joins TRBV7-8 to TRBJ1-5; 12 bases map to TRBD1. This CDR3 region has 14 residues. Germline assignment: CDR1 SGHVS and CDR2 FQNEAQ. The V and J ends lost 6 bases and 6 bases, in that order; junction bases with no gene match: 3. The CDR3 DNA follows: TGTGCCAGCAGGGGGACAGGGGGCAGTCAGCCCCAGCATTTT. Translated, it gives CASRGTGGSQPQHF.